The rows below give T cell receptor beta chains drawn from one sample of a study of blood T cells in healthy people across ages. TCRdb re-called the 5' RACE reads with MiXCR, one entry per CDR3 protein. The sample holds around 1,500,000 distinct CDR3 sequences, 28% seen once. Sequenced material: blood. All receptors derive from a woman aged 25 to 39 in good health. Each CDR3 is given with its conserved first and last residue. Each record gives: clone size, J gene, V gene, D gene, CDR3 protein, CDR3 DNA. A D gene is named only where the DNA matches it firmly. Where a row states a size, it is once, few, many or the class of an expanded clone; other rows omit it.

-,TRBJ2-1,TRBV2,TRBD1,CASSRRQGTNEQFF,TGTGCCAGCAGCCGGCGACAGGGTACCAATGAGCAGTTCTTC
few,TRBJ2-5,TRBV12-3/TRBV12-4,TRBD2,CASSAGLAGRETQYF,TGTGCCAGCAGTGCGGGACTAGCGGGAAGAGAGACCCAGTACTTC
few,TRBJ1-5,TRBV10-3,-,CAGGRGENQPQHF,TGTGCCGGAGGGCGGGGTGAGAATCAGCCCCAGCATTTT
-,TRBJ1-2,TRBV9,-,CASSVPTYGYTF,TGTGCCAGCAGCGTACCCACCTATGGCTACACCTTC
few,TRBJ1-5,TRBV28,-,CTSSLRFRQPQHF,TGTACCAGCAGTTTAAGATTCCGTCAGCCCCAGCATTTT
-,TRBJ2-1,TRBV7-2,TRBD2,CASSSGTSGSGNEQFF,TGTGCCAGCAGCTCCGGGACTAGCGGGAGTGGGAATGAGCAGTTCTTC
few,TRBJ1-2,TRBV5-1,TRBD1,CASSPGTGDPYGYTF,TGCGCCAGCAGCCCCGGGACAGGGGATCCCTATGGCTACACCTTC
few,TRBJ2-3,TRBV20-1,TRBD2,CSAGEGRIDTQYF,TGCAGTGCCGGGGAGGGGAGGATAGATACGCAGTATTTT
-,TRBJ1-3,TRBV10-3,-,CVISPDVSGNTIYF,TGTGTCATCAGCCCGGACGTATCTGGAAACACCATATATTTT
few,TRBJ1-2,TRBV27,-,CASSRDPEDYGCTF,TGTGCCAGCAGCCGGGACCCGGAGGACTATGGCTGCACCTTC
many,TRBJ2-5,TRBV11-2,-,CASSTGTQYF,TGTGCCAGCAGTACCGGGACCCAGTACTTC
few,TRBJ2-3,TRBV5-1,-,CASSLFLGGPSTDTQYF,TGCGCCAGCAGCTTGTTTCTAGGCGGTCCCAGCACAGATACGCAGTATTTT
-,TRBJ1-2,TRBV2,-,CASRDGTLVNGYTF,TGTGCCAGCAGGGATGGGACCTTGGTAAATGGCTACACCTTC
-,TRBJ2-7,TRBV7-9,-,CASSFQTSSYEQYF,TGTGCCAGCAGCTTTCAGACGAGCTCCTACGAGCAGTACTTC
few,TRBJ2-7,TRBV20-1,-,CSARDRDFYEQYF,TGCAGTGCTAGGGACAGAGACTTCTACGAGCAGTACTTC
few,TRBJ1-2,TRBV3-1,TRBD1,CASSFQTGGIGYGYTF,TGTGCCAGCAGCTTTCAGACAGGGGGCATCGGCTATGGCTACACCTTC
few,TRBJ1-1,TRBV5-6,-,CATREMGLNTEAFF,TGTGCCACCCGGGAGATGGGCCTGAACACTGAAGCTTTCTTT
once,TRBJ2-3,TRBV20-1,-,CSAGARGTDTQYF,TGCAGTGCAGGAGCGCGGGGCACAGATACGCAGTATTTT
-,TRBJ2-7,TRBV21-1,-,CASSTETPGTGGAYEQYF,TGTGCCAGCAGCACCGAGACTCCCGGGACAGGGGGCGCCTACGAGCAGTACTTC
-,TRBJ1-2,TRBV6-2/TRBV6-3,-,CASVRTVGRGYTF,TGTGCCAGCGTCAGGACGGTGGGTAGGGGCTACACCTTC
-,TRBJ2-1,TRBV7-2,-,CASSPGGTESYNEQFF,TGTGCCAGCAGCCCCGGAGGGACAGAATCCTACAATGAGCAGTTCTTC
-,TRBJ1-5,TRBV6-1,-,CASRQLGGGNQPQHF,TGTGCCAGCAGGCAACTAGGGGGAGGGAATCAGCCCCAGCATTTT
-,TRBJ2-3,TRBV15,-,CATSRASQGIDTQYF,TGTGCCACCAGCAGAGCGTCTCAAGGCATAGATACGCAGTATTTT
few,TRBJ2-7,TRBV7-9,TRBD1,CASSPPGLGGLLASYEQYF,TGTGCCAGCAGCCCCCCTGGGTTAGGGGGCCTTTTAGCATCATACGAGCAGTACTTC
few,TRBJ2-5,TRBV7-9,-,CASSLEQGWETQYF,TGTGCCAGCAGCTTAGAACAGGGTTGGGAGACCCAGTACTTC
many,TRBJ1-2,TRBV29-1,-,CSVEEGSNYGYTF,TGCAGCGTTGAAGAGGGCAGCAACTATGGCTACACCTTC
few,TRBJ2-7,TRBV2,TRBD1,CASSGDRVGEQYF,TGTGCCAGCAGTGGAGACAGGGTAGGCGAGCAGTACTTC
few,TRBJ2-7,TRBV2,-,CASSADIHSEQYF,TGTGCCAGCAGTGCCGACATACACAGCGAGCAGTACTTC
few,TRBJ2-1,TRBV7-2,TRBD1,CASSPMRGPNEQFF,TGTGCCAGCAGCCCCATGAGGGGGCCTAATGAGCAGTTCTTC
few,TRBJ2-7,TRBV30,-,CAWSIAGSYEQYF,TGTGCCTGGAGTATAGCAGGTTCCTACGAGCAGTACTTC
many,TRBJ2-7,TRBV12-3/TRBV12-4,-,CASTTDTKNYEQYF,TGTGCCAGCACCACCGACACGAAGAACTACGAGCAGTACTTC
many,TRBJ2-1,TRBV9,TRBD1,CASSGGTGVNEQFF,TGTGCCAGCAGCGGGGGGACAGGGGTTAATGAGCAGTTCTTC
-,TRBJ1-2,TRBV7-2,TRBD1,CASSWSQGASYGYTF,TGTGCCAGCAGCTGGTCCCAGGGGGCAAGCTATGGCTACACCTTC
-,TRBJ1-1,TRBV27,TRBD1,CASSLVDRAEAFF,TGTGCCAGCAGTTTGGTGGACAGGGCTGAAGCTTTCTTT
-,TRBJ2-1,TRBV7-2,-,CASSLDLAGSCNEQFF,TGTGCCAGCAGCTTAGATCTCGCCGGCTCCTGCAATGAGCAGTTCTTC
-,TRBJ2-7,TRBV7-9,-,CASSSPGTPYEQYF,TGTGCCAGCAGCTCGCCCGGGACTCCGTACGAGCAGTACTTC
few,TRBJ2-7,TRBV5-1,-,CASSPGPATKPYEQYF,TGCGCCAGCAGCCCGGGGCCAGCTACCAAACCCTACGAGCAGTACTTC
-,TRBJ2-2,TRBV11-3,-,CASAGYTGELFF,TGTGCCAGCGCAGGCTACACCGGGGAGCTGTTTTTT
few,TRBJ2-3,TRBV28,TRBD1,CASSLLPDRGLLRPDTQYF,TGTGCCAGCAGTTTACTTCCGGACAGGGGGCTGTTAAGGCCAGATACGCAGTATTTT
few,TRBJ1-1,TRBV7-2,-,CASSSIGWVNTEAFF,TGTGCCAGCAGCTCCATAGGGTGGGTGAACACTGAAGCTTTCTTT
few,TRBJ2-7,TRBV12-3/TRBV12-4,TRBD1,CASSLRDRAHEQYF,TGTGCCAGCAGTCTTCGGGACAGGGCCCACGAGCAGTACTTC
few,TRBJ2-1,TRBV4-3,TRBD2,CASSQQLAGDNEQFF,TGCGCCAGCAGCCAACAACTAGCGGGGGACAATGAGCAGTTCTTC